One sample yielded the 26 T cell receptor beta chains listed below, sequenced in a study of T cells in Graves' hyperthyroidism and ophthalmopathy. TCR beta CDR3 sequences were amplified from RNA transcripts. An initial round of RT-PCR targeting the TCR CDR3 relied on the HTBI primer set. MiXCR was run by TCRdb on the multiplex PCR reads, yielding one entry per CDR3 protein. The sample records tens of thousands of distinct CDR3 sequences, around half being singletons. Sequencing was performed on blood. The receptors derive from a woman aged 45-65 years with Graves' hyperthyroidism that later progressed to Graves' ophthalmopathy.

Many counts were recorded for this clonotype. This rearrangement joins TRBV3-1 to TRBJ1-3, with 7 bases aligning to TRBD1. The CDR3 sequence is 18 residues long. CDR1 is LGHDT, CDR2 YNNKEL, per germline (reference sequence). J was trimmed by 6 bases and V by 0 bases; bases with no gene match: 14. CDR3 nucleotides: TGTGCCAGCAGCCAAGATCGGGGTGGCAGGGGGTTGACAAACACCATATATTTT. It yields the protein CASSQDRGGRGLTNTIYF.

This clonotype counts as medium-sized (0.01 to 0.1%). CDR3 protein: CAISQTSGSYEQYF. The CDR3 region has the DNA TGTGCCATCAGCCAGACTAGCGGGAGTTACGAGCAGTACTTC. The rearrangement joins TRBV10-3 to TRBJ2-7, with TRBD2 identical over 12 bases. Germline V CDR1 and CDR2: ENHRY, SYGVKD. The CDR3 has 14 residues. V shed 6 bases, J shed 4 bases, and the junction held 4 bases outside the gene matches.

The rearrangement joins TRBV9 to TRBJ2-2; weak D call: TRBD2 (5 bases). CDR1 and CDR2 from the germline V gene are SGDLS and YYNGEE. V shed 1 base and J shed 8 bases, with 15 bases lying between them. This CDR3 has 15 residues. Written as DNA, the CDR3 is TGTGCCAGCAGCGTACTAGCAGGAGGATCGGGGGAGCTGTTTTTT. The encoded protein is CASSVLAGGSGELFF.

The count of this clonotype is one. V and J are TRBV9 and TRBJ2-1, with D maybe TRBD1 (6 bases). Per the germline V gene, CDR1 is SGDLS and CDR2 is YYNGEE. V was trimmed by 5 bases and J by 5 bases, leaving 17 bases between them. The CDR3 sequence is 15 residues long. The CDR3 is CASSSGTTTDNEQFF. The CDR3 DNA reads TGTGCCAGCAGTTCCGGGACAACCACCGACAATGAGCAGTTCTTC.

The rearrangement joins TRBV24-1 to TRBJ1-2; the D is unclear. V lost 7 bases and J lost 6, with 11 bases in between. The CDR3 loop spans 12 amino acids. Germline V gives CDR1 KGHDR, CDR2 SFDVKD. CDR3 in DNA: TGTGCCACCAGCAAAAATTCGAATGGCTACACCTTC. It translates to CATSKNSNGYTF.

The chain is built from TRBV6-6 and TRBJ1-1; no clear D. Germline loops: CDR1 MNHNY, CDR2 SVGAGI (reference sequence). V was pared by 6 bases and J by 5 bases, with 19 bases between. The CDR3 runs to 15 residues. The CDR3 region has the DNA TGTGCCAGCAGGTTGAACTCCGACGGGCGGACTGAAGCTTTCTTT. This gives the protein CASRLNSDGRTEAFF.

The gene calls are TRBV15 and TRBJ2-1, with a tentative D call TRBD1 (6 bases). V lost 3 bases and J lost 0, with 15 bases in between. This CDR3 spans 17 amino acids. Germline V lookup: CDR1 LNHNV, CDR2 YYDKDF (reference sequence). CDR3 nucleotide sequence: TGTGCCACCAGCAGTTACAGGGAACCTAGCTCCTACAATGAGCAGTTCTTC. Protein: CATSSYREPSSYNEQFF.

The chain combines TRBV19 with TRBJ2-1, with D possibly TRBD1 on 5 matching bases. The germline CDR1 and CDR2 sequences are LNHDA and SQIVND (reference sequence). Trimming removed 0 bases from V and 3 bases from J, with 15 bases in between. The CDR3 length is 17 residues. In nucleotides, the CDR3 is TGTGCCAGTAGTATAGATCACAGGACCGGGCACTACAATGAGCAGTTCTTC. It yields the protein CASSIDHRTGHYNEQFF.

With regard to this clonotype: Since no conserved phenylalanine or tryptophan closes the CDR3, a read error is the likely cause. The limits of the CDR3 on the DNA are not certain, so only TCRdb's listed CDR3 is given. The CDR3 loop reads CAISESTGRSLNT. The genes are TRBV10-3 and TRBJ2-5; the D call of TRBD2 is as the table states it, not checked on the DNA. Counting both end residues, the CDR3 totals 13 amino acids. CDR1 and CDR2 from the germline V gene are ENHRY and SYGVKD.

By its share, this clonotype is medium-sized. This chain connects TRBV7-2 to TRBJ2-1; TRBD1 matches at 7 bases. The CDR3 is 11 residues long. Trimming at V came to 5 bases and at J to 12 bases, leaving 4 bases not matched to a gene. Germline V gene data show CDR1 as SGHTA and CDR2 as FQGNSA. CDR3 sequence (DNA): TGTGCCAGCAGCCAGCGACAGGGGCAGTTCTTC. This translates into CASSQRQGQFF. Looking up the rest from reference TRBV7-2 and TRBJ2-1 gives the full variable domain: GAGVSQSPSNKVTEKGKDVELRCDPISGHTALYWYRQSLGQGLEFLIYFQGNSAPDKSGLPSDRFSAERTGGSVSTLTIQRTQQEDSAVYLCASSQRQGQFFGPGTRLTVL.

In its sample, this clonotype was seen many times. This sequence joins TRBV5-6 and TRBJ2-3, with D perhaps matching TRBD2 (5 bases). Germline V gene lookup returns CDR1 SGHDT and CDR2 YYEEEE. Trimming left V 5 bases short and J 5 bases short, with 21 bases between. This CDR3 is 16 amino acids long. CDR3 bases: TGTGCCAGCAGGAGCTATCCCTTCCCCCGGGGAGATACGCAGTATTTT. Translation gives CASRSYPFPRGDTQYF.

This clonotype was picked up many times. The chain combines TRBV5-4 with TRBJ2-2; 13 bases agree with TRBD2. Germline CDR1 is SGHNT and CDR2 is YYREEE (reference sequence). This CDR3 spans 16 amino acids. Unmatched junction bases numbered 1, after V lost 2 bases and J lost 3 bases. The CDR3 here is CASSFGLAGDTGELFF. CDR3 nucleotides: TGTGCCAGCAGCTTCGGACTAGCGGGAGACACCGGGGAGCTGTTTTTT.

The table lists this clonotype with many counts. This chain uses TRBV4-1 with TRBJ2-7; D remains unclear. V was trimmed by 0 bases and J by 4 bases, leaving 16 bases between them. The CDR3 is 16 amino acids. Germline CDR1 and CDR2: MGHRA and YSYEKL. Written as DNA, the CDR3 is TGCGCCAGCAGCCAAGACGGCTCACTCACCCTTTACGAGCAGTACTTC. It is translated as CASSQDGSLTLYEQYF.

In this sample, this clonotype turned up many times. The rearrangement links TRBV29-1 to TRBJ1-1, with a possible D match to TRBD1 (6 bases). CDR1 is SQVTM and CDR2 is ANQGSEA in the germline V gene. The CDR3 totals 13 residues. The germline V and J ends were trimmed by 6 bases and 0 bases, with 11 bases remaining between them. CDR3 loop: CSVQGQMNTEAFF. For the CDR3, the DNA is TGCAGCGTACAGGGACAAATGAACACTGAAGCTTTCTTT. Full variable domain (outside the CDR3, taken from reference TRBV29-1 and TRBJ1-1): SAVISQKPSRDICQRGTSLTIQCQVDSQVTMMFWYRQQPGQSLTLIATANQGSEATYESGFVIDKFPISRPNLTFSTLTVSNMSPEDSSIYLCSVQGQMNTEAFFGQGTRLTVV.

This rearrangement joins TRBV9 to TRBJ1-2; D remains unclear. Germline values: CDR1 SGDLS, CDR2 YYNGEE. CDR3 size: 18 residues. V was trimmed by 0 bases and J by 4 bases, leaving 22 bases between them. The CDR3 loop reads CASSVALGSSYSSYGYTF. In DNA, the CDR3 is TGTGCCAGCAGCGTAGCATTGGGGAGCTCCTACAGTTCCTATGGCTACACCTTC.

This clonotype was recorded many times. Its ends do not fully match the called genes, so a read error is possible. V and J are TRBV7-7 and TRBJ2-3, with 11 bases lining up with TRBD1. The germline CDR1 and CDR2 sequences are SSHAT and FNYEAQ (reference sequence). The CDR3 runs to 15 residues. The CDR3, as DNA: TGTGCTAGCAGCTCAGGACAGGGGGCAACAGATACGCAGTATTTT. Its protein is CASSSGQGATDTQYF.

In this sample, this clonotype turned up many times. The chain combines TRBV6-1 with TRBJ1-2; weak D call: TRBD1 (5 bases). Trimming removed 4 bases at V and 5 bases at J, with 14 bases between. CDR1 and CDR2 from the germline V gene are MNHNS and SASEGT. The CDR3 is 14 amino acids. The CDR3 DNA reads as TGTGCCAGCAGTGCTGCGACAGACTTATATGGCTACACCTTC. Residues: CASSAATDLYGYTF.

Relative to its sample, this clonotype is medium-sized (0.01 to 0.1%). This chain connects TRBV7-6 to TRBJ1-5; D unresolved. Trimming left V 5 bases short and J 1 base short, with 6 bases between. The CDR3 has 13 amino acids. Germline V gene data show CDR1 as SGHVS and CDR2 as FNYEAQ. CDR3 sequence: CASSTRSNQPQHF. DNA of the CDR3: TGTGCCAGCAGCACGAGGAGCAATCAGCCCCAGCATTTT.

This clonotype was seen repeatedly, ten times or more. V and J are TRBV5-1 and TRBJ1-1, with 9 positions matching TRBD1. The CDR3 totals 17 residues. J lost 0 bases, V lost 6 bases, and 12 bases had no gene match. The germline CDR1 and CDR2 sequences are SGHRS and YFSETQ. The CDR3 region is CASNTGGGYPMNTEAFF. In DNA form, the CDR3 reads TGCGCCAGCAACACAGGGGGCGGCTACCCCATGAACACTGAAGCTTTCTTT.

The J gene is TRBJ2-3, the V gene TRBV11-3, with D possibly TRBD2 on 6 matching bases. CDR1 and CDR2 (germline): SGHNT, YENEEA. V was pared by 1 base and J by 4 bases, with 9 bases between. The CDR3 sequence is 14 residues long. The CDR3 sequence: CASSLGRDADTQYF. CDR3 bases: TGTGCCAGCAGCTTAGGGCGGGACGCAGATACGCAGTATTTT.

On this clonotype: Germline is not matched at one junction end, which may reflect a read error. J is TRBJ1-2 and V is TRBV6-1; weak D call: TRBD1 (5 bases). This CDR3 has 13 residues. Germline lookup yields CDR1 MNHNS and CDR2 SASEGT. CDR3 residues: CAGSDLGESRYTF. The DNA of the CDR3 is TGTGCCGGCAGTGACTTAGGGGAGAGTCGTTACACCTTC.

The rearrangement joins TRBV7-3 to TRBJ1-2; TRBD1 matches 9 bases. Unmatched junction bases numbered 8, after V lost 6 bases and J lost 6 bases. This CDR3 region has 14 residues. CDR1 and CDR2 (germline): SGHTA, FQGTGA. The CDR3 DNA follows: TGTGCCAGCAGTCATCCGGGACAGGGAAATGGCTACACCTTC. Its translation is CASSHPGQGNGYTF.

This clonotype was recorded at least ten times. In DNA form, the CDR3 reads TGTGCCAGCTCAACTAGCGCCAATGAGCAGTTCTTC. Amino acids: CASSTSANEQFF. The V call is TRBV18, the J call TRBJ2-1; 7 bases match TRBD2. The germline CDR1 and CDR2 sequences are KGHSH and LQKENI. This CDR3 spans 12 amino acids. The V gene end was trimmed by 5 bases and the J gene end by 6 bases; junction bases not matched to a gene: 1.

Within the sample, this clonotype is medium-sized. The chain joins TRBV20-1 to TRBJ2-1; D assignment may be TRBD1 or TRBD2 (7 bases each). The CDR3 length is 14 residues. V was pared by 4 bases and J by 8 bases, with 18 bases between. Germline CDR1 reads DFQATT; CDR2 reads SNEGSKA (reference sequence). The CDR3 sequence is CSATVGRGGHEQFF. DNA for the CDR3: TGCAGTGCTACTGTCGGCAGGGGGGGACATGAGCAGTTCTTC.

The chain employs TRBV24-1 and TRBJ2-2, with D maybe TRBD1 (5 bases). CDR1 and CDR2 (germline): KGHDR, SFDVKD. The CDR3 is 18 amino acids. V dropped 2 bases and J dropped 3 bases, with 18 bases sitting between them. CDR3 DNA: TGTGCCACCAGTGATTCTGAGACAGACCCTGGTCACACCGGGGAGCTGTTTTTT. It encodes CATSDSETDPGHTGELFF.

Points on this clonotype: An end of the junction does not agree with germline; a read error may underlie this. This chain uses TRBV9 with TRBJ2-1; D is perhaps TRBD2 (6 bases). From germline, CDR1 is SGDLS and CDR2 YYNGEE. This CDR3 is 19 amino acids long. The DNA of the CDR3 is TGTGCCAGCAGCTCCAAACTGGGGACTGATCACAGTGGATCAGAGGGGCAGCTCTTC. Residues: CASSSKLGTDHSGSEGQLF.